One sample yielded the 27 T cell receptor beta chains listed below, sequenced in a study of blood T cell repertoires in COVID-19. Sequencing was performed with immunoSEQ multiplex PCR; in TCRdb, only in-frame clones are kept and a portion is missing. The table shows almost 400,000 clones, with 88% occurring only once. Sequenced material: PBMCs or T cells enriched from blood (not recorded which). All receptors come from a woman aged 25 to 39 with acute COVID-19.

The chain couples TRBV5-1 to TRBJ2-7; 9 bases match TRBD1. V dropped 4 bases and J dropped 5; count of bases not matched to a gene: 7. Germline V CDR1 and CDR2: SGHRS, YFSETQ. The CDR3 has 14 amino acids. The chain's CDR3 is CASSKGQGRNEQYF. The CDR3 coding sequence is TGCGCCAGCAGCAAGGGACAGGGACGCAACGAGCAGTACTTC.

This clone has just one count. The V gene is TRBV2, the J gene TRBJ1-5, with D uncertain. Looked up from germline, CDR1 is SNHLY and CDR2 is FYNNEI. This CDR3 region has 16 residues. Between the trimmed V and J ends, which lost 5 bases and 5 bases, there was a span of 19 bases. The CDR3, as DNA: TGTGCCAGCAGTTCGCACCCCGGACGGGAGGATCAGCCCCAGCATTTT. Its translation is CASSSHPGREDQPQHF.

The chain combines TRBV5-1 with TRBJ1-2; possibly TRBD1 for D (5 bases). The germline V gene has CDR1 SGHRS and CDR2 YFSETQ. The CDR3 is 14 amino acids. Trimming removed 1 base from V and 2 bases from J, with 9 bases in between. CDR3 in DNA: TGCGCCAGCAGCTTGACAGGAGTAAACTATGGCTACACCTTC. Its protein product is CASSLTGVNYGYTF.

This clone came up once. The chain is built from TRBV10-1 and TRBJ1-5; 11 bases fit TRBD1. V dropped 10 bases and J dropped 5; count of bases not matched to a gene: 7. CDR1 and CDR2 (germline): WNHNN, SYGVQD (reference sequence). The CDR3 covers 14 residues. The CDR3 coding sequence is TGCGCCACACCCGAGGGACAGGGGGATCAGCCCCAGCATTTT. Translating it yields CATPEGQGDQPQHF.

The gene calls are TRBV6-4 and TRBJ2-2; TRBD1 agrees at 7 bases. The CDR3 spans 16 residues. V was clipped by 3 bases and J by 4 bases; unmatched bases: 8. Per the germline V gene, CDR1 is MRHNA and CDR2 is SNTAGT. The CDR3 DNA reads as TGTGCCAGCAGTGATAGGGGGCCGCCGATCACCGGGGAGCTGTTTTTT. Translating it yields CASSDRGPPITGELFF.

V and J are TRBV5-1 and TRBJ1-2; TRBD1 matches 7 bases. Germline values: CDR1 SGHRS, CDR2 YFSETQ. CDR3 size: 18 residues. The J segment lost 7 bases and the V segment lost 0 bases, leaving 18 bases of the junction unmatched. The CDR3 nucleotides read TGCGCCAGCAGCTTGGCCCAAAGGGACAGTCATCTTGGATTTGGCTACACCTTC. Its translation: CASSLAQRDSHLGFGYTF. Drawing the rest from reference TRBV5-1 and TRBJ1-2, the complete variable domain is KAGVTQTPRYLIKTRGQQVTLSCSPISGHRSVSWYQQTPGQGLQFLFEYFSETQRNKGNFPGRFSGRQFSNSRSEMNVSTLELGDSALYLCASSLAQRDSHLGFGYTFGSGTRLTVV.

The chain recombines TRBV4-1 with TRBJ1-5, with 7 bases fitting TRBD1. The length of the CDR3 is 17 residues. Germline V gene data show CDR1 as MGHRA and CDR2 as YSYEKL. V was clipped by 0 bases and J by 4 bases; unmatched bases: 9. In nucleotides, the CDR3 is TGCGCCAGCAGCCAAGATTCTGACAGGGCGCGGAATCAGCCCCAGCATTTT. Residues: CASSQDSDRARNQPQHF.

The rearrangement links TRBV6-5 to TRBJ2-7; 9 bases are a match to TRBD1. CDR1 is MNHEY, CDR2 SVGAGI, per germline. This CDR3 has 15 amino acids. The V gene end was trimmed by 6 bases and the J gene end by 9 bases; junction bases not matched to a gene: 15. In nucleotides, the CDR3 is TGTGCCAGCAGCCTACAGGGGGCGGGATTCCCTGGGCAGTACTTC. Translating gives CASSLQGAGFPGQYF.

The CDR3 DNA is TGCGCCAGCGGAAAGGGACAGGGTTCTGAAAAACTGTTTTTT. Translated, it gives CASGKGQGSEKLFF. The chain uses TRBV5-1 and TRBJ1-4, with 9 bases aligning to TRBD1. V dropped 7 bases and J dropped 7; count of bases not matched to a gene: 8. Germline CDR1 SGHRS, CDR2 YFSETQ. CDR3 length: 14 residues.

The rearrangement uses TRBV5-1 and TRBJ1-1; TRBD1 aligns across 7 bases. Trimming at V came to 4 bases and at J to 1 base, leaving 10 bases not matched to a gene. The CDR3 runs 16 residues. Per the germline V gene, CDR1 is SGHRS and CDR2 is YFSETQ. Written as DNA, the CDR3 is TGCGCCAGCAGCCCAGGACAGGCACGGAAGAACACTGAAGCTTTCTTT. Residues: CASSPGQARKNTEAFF.

This chain joins TRBV15 and TRBJ1-2; D not certain. V shed 1 base and J shed 2 bases, with 8 bases lying between them. CDR3 length equals 14 residues. Germline CDR1 and CDR2: LNHNV and YYDKDF (reference sequence). CDR3 in amino acids: CATSRGPGNYGYTF. CDR3 bases: TGTGCCACCAGCAGAGGCCCCGGGAACTATGGCTACACCTTC.

The chain recombines TRBV21-1 with TRBJ1-5. TRBV21-1 is labeled a pseudogene. This CDR3 is built from 15 residues. CDR3 coding DNA: TGTGCCAGCAGCAAAGGACTGAAGGGCAATCAGCCCCAGCATTTT. Its translation: CASSKGLKGNQPQHF.

This clone was seen a handful of times. CDR3 in DNA: TGTGCCAGCAGCTTAGGGACAGGGGCCCTCCACTTT. Translating gives CASSLGTGALHF. The V call is TRBV7-9, the J call TRBJ1-6, with 9 positions matching TRBD1. CDR3 length equals 12 residues. With V trimmed by 1 base and J by 14 bases, 0 bases remained unmatched. The germline CDR1 and CDR2 sequences are SEHNR and FQNEAQ (reference sequence).

For the CDR3, the DNA is TGTGCCAGCAGCCTTACTAGCGGGGGGACGTACGAGCAGTACTTC. Encoded protein: CASSLTSGGTYEQYF. The chain joins TRBV6-2 or TRBV6-3 to TRBJ2-7; 12 nucleotides match TRBD2. Trimming took 6 bases from V and 4 from J; bases not matched to a gene: 7. The CDR3 is 15 residues long. Germline V gene sequence: CDR1 MNHEY, CDR2 SVGEGT.

On this clone itself: The same CDR3 also results from other DNA sequences found in this sample. V and J are TRBV5-1 and TRBJ2-7, with 9 nucleotides matching TRBD1. The CDR3 runs 15 residues. V lost 0 bases to trimming and J lost 2 bases; unmatched junction nucleotides: 3. CDR1 SGHRS and CDR2 YFSETQ come from the germline V gene. The DNA for the CDR3 is TGCGCCAGCAGCTTGGAGGGGACAGGGACCTACGAGCAGTACTTC. This encodes CASSLEGTGTYEQYF.

This chain connects TRBV7-6 to TRBJ2-2; 10 bases fit TRBD2. V gave up 2 bases and J gave up 4 bases; unmatched junction bases: 7. The CDR3 is 17 amino acids. CDR1 and CDR2 from the germline V gene are SGHVS and FNYEAQ. Here the CDR3 reads CASSLRSGGPGTGELFF. The CDR3 bases are TGTGCCAGCAGCTTACGTAGCGGGGGGCCCGGCACCGGGGAGCTGTTTTTT. The full variable domain, rest sourced from reference TRBV7-6 and TRBJ2-2, is GAGVSQSPRYKVTKRGQDVALRCDPISGHVSLYWYRQALGQGPEFLTYFNYEAQQDKSGLPNDRFSAERPEGSISTLTIQRTEQRDSAMYRCASSLRSGGPGTGELFFGEGSRLTVL.

The chain joins TRBV9 to TRBJ2-3, with TRBD2 matching 7 bases. The CDR3 runs to 15 residues. The V and J ends lost 2 bases and 6 bases, in that order; junction bases with no gene match: 9. Germline CDR1 and CDR2: SGDLS and YYNGEE. For the CDR3, the DNA is TGTGCCAGCAGCGTTGGGGGGGAATTTGTGGATACGCAGTATTTT. Residues: CASSVGGEFVDTQYF.

The chain carries TRBV9 and TRBJ1-2; TRBD1 aligns across 7 bases. This CDR3 is 13 amino acids long. Germline loops: CDR1 SGDLS, CDR2 YYNGEE. After removal of 3 bases from V and 3 bases from J, the junction contained 2 bases not matched to a gene. The CDR3 region has the DNA TGTGCCAGCAGCGATGGGACAGACTATGGCTACACCTTC. This sequence encodes CASSDGTDYGYTF.

V is TRBV5-1 and J is TRBJ2-7; possibly TRBD2 for D (7 bases). The germline V gene encodes CDR1 SGHRS and CDR2 YFSETQ. V lost 0 bases and J lost 7, with 23 bases in between. This CDR3 is built from 17 residues. The CDR3 is CASSLGGEAGAQREQYF. CDR3 in DNA: TGCGCCAGCAGCTTGGGGGGAGAGGCGGGGGCCCAGCGGGAGCAGTACTTC.

The chain couples TRBV7-2 to TRBJ1-1, with a possible D match to TRBD1 (6 bases). With 3 bases removed from V and 1 base from J, the gap between germline ends came to 6 bases. CDR3 length: 13 residues. Germline CDR1 and CDR2: SGHTA and FQGNSA. The CDR3 reads CASSLGQNTEAFF. The CDR3 DNA is TGTGCCAGCAGCTTGGGACAGAACACTGAAGCTTTCTTT.

The V gene is TRBV19, the J gene TRBJ2-7; 10 bases fit TRBD2. The V gene's germline CDR1 is LNHDA and CDR2 SQIVND (reference sequence). Germline trimming cut 6 bases from V and 2 bases from J; bases unmatched to any gene: 4. The CDR3 spans 14 residues. The CDR3 reads CASRTSGGAYEQYF. CDR3 sequence (DNA): TGTGCCAGTAGGACGAGCGGGGGGGCCTACGAGCAGTACTTC.

V and J are TRBV5-1 and TRBJ2-1; the match to TRBD2 covers 9 bases. CDR3 length equals 15 residues. J was trimmed by 8 bases and V by 4 bases; bases with no gene match: 10. The V gene's germline CDR1 is SGHRS and CDR2 YFSETQ. CDR3 nucleotide sequence: TGCGCCAGCAGCCCTAGCGGGGTATCATTTTATGAGCAGTTCTTC. It specifies CASSPSGVSFYEQFF.

This clone was detected once. The chain couples TRBV25-1 to TRBJ1-1; D gene uncertain. The CDR3 loop spans 13 amino acids. CDR1 and CDR2 (germline): MGHDK, SYGVNS. Deletions cut 2 bases from V and 7 bases from J, with 11 bases between. In DNA, the CDR3 is TGTGCCAGCAGTGAAGACAACCGGGATGAAGCTTTCTTT. This translates into CASSEDNRDEAFF.

The chain has TRBV27 and TRBJ1-1; 10 bases line up with TRBD1. The CDR3 totals 16 residues. Germline V gene lookup returns CDR1 MNHEY and CDR2 SMNVEV (reference sequence). The V gene end was trimmed by 5 bases and the J gene end by 4 bases; junction bases not matched to a gene: 10. CDR3 amino acids: CASSPGQGVRRTEAFF. The CDR3 DNA reads TGTGCCAGCAGTCCCGGACAGGGGGTGCGTCGCACTGAAGCTTTCTTT.

This chain uses TRBV25-1 with TRBJ1-2; 12 bases match TRBD1. Germline V gene sequence: CDR1 MGHDK, CDR2 SYGVNS. V shed 1 base and J 7 bases; nucleotides not matched to a gene: 7. This CDR3 is 16 amino acids long. The CDR3 region has the DNA TGTGCCAGCAGTGAATCTGGGACAGGGGGCCTAGGTGGCTACACCTTC. Its translation: CASSESGTGGLGGYTF.

The CDR3 spells CASSSRLAGGPTDTQYF. The CDR3 nucleotides are TGTGCCAGCAGCTCCCGACTAGCGGGGGGGCCCACAGATACGCAGTATTTT. The gene calls are TRBV7-2 and TRBJ2-3, with 14 bases aligning to TRBD2. V lost 4 bases and J lost 2; bases outside the gene matches: 5. The germline gives CDR1 SGHTA, CDR2 FQGNSA. The CDR3 covers 17 residues.

This clone has more than one count but fewer than ten. Written as DNA, the CDR3 is TGTGCCACCAGCAGGGACCCGGGGGGGCTAACCTACAATGAGCAGTTCTTC. This gives the protein CATSRDPGGLTYNEQFF. V usage is TRBV15 and J usage is TRBJ2-1, with TRBD2 matching over 8 bases. V lost 3 bases and J lost 2; bases outside the gene matches: 9. This CDR3 region has 17 residues. The germline V gene has CDR1 LNHNV and CDR2 YYDKDF (reference sequence).